The clone carrying this TCR beta chain is deemed medium-sized by its frequency. Its antigen is unknown. The source of the sample is a study of CXCR3-negative and CXCR3-positive naive CD8 T cells. Study findings and constraints: Hydrophobicity of TRB CDR3s was greater in CXCR3-positive naive cells than in CXCR3-negative naive cells.

The CDR3 loop spans 13 amino acids. TRB cDNA libraries were made by UMI-labeled 5' RACE. Following a re-call of the 5' RACE reads, TCRdb has one entry per CDR3 protein and lacks DNA. The sample holds about 8,000 distinct CDR3 sequences. The clonotype was recovered from a human donor in good health. Some clones in this sample may be carry-over from other donors' samples. The chain links TRBV12-3 or TRBV12-4 to TRBJ2-7; TCRdb's D gene call, TRBD2, goes unchecked for lack of DNA. The specimen sequenced was naive CXCR3- CD8+ T cells from blood. Subset in this sample: CD45RO-CCR7+CD27+CD95- naive CD8+ T cells lacking CXCR3 (TNR3-). This chain's CDR3 is CASSPARGYEQYF.